This TCR beta chain was identified during a study of cytomegalovirus exposure and HLA in healthy donors. Overall study context: There were 117 million unique TCR beta sequences, drawn from 150 million to 200 million T cells, in an earlier analysis. General observations from the study: Indistinguishable V segments, including TRBV6-2 and TRBV6-3, were excluded.

A multiplex PCR was run with 60 Vbeta primers and 13 Jbeta primers. Assay: immunoSEQ multiplex PCR; the TCRdb copy retains only in-frame clones and omits some. The table shows approximately 100,000 clones, with roughly 80% occurring only once. The CDR3 is 15 amino acids. Trimming removed 0 bases at V and 7 bases at J, with 15 bases between. The germline V gene encodes CDR1 SGHDN and CDR2 FVKESK. This clone was seen a handful of times. What it recognizes is unknown. This TCR was sampled from a man in his sixties in good health and CMV-seropositive. The V and J genes are TRBV14 and TRBJ1-2, with D possibly being TRBD1 (6 bases). Sequenced: PBMCs. The CDR3 region is CASSQDLPGVRGYTF. The CDR3 nucleotides are TGTGCCAGCAGCCAAGATCTGCCAGGGGTTCGTGGCTACACCTTC.